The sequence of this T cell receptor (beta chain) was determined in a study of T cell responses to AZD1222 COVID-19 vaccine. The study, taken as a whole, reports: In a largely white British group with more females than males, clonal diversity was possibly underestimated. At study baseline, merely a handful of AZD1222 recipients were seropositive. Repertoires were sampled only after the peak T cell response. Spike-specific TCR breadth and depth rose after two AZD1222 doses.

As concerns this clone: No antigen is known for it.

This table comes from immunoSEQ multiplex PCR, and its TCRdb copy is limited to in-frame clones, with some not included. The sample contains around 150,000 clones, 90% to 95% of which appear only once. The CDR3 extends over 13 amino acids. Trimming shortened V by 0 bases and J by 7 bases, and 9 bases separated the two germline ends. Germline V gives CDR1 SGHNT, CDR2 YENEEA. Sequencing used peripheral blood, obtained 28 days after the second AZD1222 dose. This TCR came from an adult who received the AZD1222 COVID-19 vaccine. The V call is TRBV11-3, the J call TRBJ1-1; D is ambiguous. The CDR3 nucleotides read TGTGCCAGCAGCTTAGAATTCACCAGTGAAGCTTTCTTT. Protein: CASSLEFTSEAFF.